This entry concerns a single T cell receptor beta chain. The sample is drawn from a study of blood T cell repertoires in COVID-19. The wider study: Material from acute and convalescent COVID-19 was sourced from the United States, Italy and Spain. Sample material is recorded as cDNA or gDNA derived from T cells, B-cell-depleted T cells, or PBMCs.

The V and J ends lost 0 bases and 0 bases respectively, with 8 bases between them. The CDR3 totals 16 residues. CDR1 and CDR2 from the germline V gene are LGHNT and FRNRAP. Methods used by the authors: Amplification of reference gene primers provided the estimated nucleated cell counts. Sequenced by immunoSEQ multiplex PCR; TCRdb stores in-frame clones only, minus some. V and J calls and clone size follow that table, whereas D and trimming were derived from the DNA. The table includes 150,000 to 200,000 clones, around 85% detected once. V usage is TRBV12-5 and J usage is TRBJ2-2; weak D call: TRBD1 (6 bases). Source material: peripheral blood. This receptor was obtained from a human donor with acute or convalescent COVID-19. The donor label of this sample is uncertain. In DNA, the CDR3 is TGTGCTAGTGGTTTGGTAAGGGGGACGAACACCGGGGAGCTGTTTTTT. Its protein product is CASGLVRGTNTGELFF.